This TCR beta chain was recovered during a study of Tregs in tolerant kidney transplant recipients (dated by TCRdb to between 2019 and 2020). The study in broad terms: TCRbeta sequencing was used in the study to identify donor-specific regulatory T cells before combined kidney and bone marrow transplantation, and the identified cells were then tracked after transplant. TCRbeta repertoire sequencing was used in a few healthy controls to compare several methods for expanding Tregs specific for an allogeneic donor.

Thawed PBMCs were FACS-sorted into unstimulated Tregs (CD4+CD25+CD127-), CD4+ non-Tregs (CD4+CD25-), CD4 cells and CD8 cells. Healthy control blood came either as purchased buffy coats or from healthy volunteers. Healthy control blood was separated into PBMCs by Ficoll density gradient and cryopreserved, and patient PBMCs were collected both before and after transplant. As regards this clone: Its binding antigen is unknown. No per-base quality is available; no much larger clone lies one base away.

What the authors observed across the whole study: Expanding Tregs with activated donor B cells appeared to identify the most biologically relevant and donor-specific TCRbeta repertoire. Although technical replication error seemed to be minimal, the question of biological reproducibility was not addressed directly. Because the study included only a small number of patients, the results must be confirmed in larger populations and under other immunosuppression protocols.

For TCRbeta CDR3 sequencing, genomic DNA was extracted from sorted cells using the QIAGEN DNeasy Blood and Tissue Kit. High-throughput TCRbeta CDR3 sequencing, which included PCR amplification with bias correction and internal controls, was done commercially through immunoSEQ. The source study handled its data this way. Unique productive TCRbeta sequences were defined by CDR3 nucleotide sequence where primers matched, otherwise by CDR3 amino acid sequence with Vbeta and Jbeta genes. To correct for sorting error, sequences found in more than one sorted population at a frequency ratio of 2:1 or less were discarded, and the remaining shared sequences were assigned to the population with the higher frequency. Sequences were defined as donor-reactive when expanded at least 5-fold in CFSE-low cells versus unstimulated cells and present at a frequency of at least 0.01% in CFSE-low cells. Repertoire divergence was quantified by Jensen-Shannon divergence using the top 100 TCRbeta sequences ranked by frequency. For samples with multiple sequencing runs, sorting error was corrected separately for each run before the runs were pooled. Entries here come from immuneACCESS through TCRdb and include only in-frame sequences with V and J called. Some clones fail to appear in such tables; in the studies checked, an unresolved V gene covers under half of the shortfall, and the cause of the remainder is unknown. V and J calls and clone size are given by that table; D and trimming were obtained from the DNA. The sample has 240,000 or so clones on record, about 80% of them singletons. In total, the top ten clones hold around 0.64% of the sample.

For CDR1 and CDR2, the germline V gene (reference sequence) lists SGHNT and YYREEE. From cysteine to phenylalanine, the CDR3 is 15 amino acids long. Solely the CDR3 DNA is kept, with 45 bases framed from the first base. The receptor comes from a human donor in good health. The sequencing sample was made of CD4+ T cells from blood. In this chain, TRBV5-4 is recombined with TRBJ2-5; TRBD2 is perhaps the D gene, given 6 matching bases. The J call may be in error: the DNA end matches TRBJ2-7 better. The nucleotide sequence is TGTGCCAGCAGCTTGATCGGGAGCCTCTCCTACGAGCAGTACTTC. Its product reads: CASSLIGSLSYEQYF.